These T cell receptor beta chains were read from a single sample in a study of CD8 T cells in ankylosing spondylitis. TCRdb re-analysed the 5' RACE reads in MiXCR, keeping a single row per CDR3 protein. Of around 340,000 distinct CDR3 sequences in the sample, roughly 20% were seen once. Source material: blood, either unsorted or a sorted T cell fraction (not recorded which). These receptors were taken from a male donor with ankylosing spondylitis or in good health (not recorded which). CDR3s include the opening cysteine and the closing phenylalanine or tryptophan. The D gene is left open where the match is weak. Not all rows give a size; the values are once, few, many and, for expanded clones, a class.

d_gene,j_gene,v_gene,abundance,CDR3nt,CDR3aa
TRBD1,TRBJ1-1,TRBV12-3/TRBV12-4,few,TGTGCCAGCAGTTTCCGGACAGGGAACACTGAAGCTTTCTTT,CASSFRTGNTEAFF
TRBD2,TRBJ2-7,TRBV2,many,TGTGCCAGCAGTGATGGGACTAGCGGACCCTACGAGCAGTACTTC,CASSDGTSGPYEQYF
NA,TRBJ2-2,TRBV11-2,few,TGTGCCAGCACCCCCGGACACCTAAACACCGGGGAGCTGTTTTTT,CASTPGHLNTGELFF
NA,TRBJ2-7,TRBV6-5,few,TGTGCCAGCAGTTCCCCAGGGTCCGAGCAGTACTTC,CASSSPGSEQYF
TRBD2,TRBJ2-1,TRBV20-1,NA,TGCAGTGCTAGAAACCCCCGACTAGCGGGGGGGCTTGAGCAGTTCTTC,CSARNPRLAGGLEQFF
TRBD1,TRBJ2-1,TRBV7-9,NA,TGTGCCAGCAGCTTTGTCAGGGACAGGGGCGGCAATGAGCAGTTCTTC,CASSFVRDRGGNEQFF
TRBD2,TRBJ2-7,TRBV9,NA,TGTGCCAGCAGCGTAGCCGGGACTAGCGGTTACGAGCAGTACTTC,CASSVAGTSGYEQYF
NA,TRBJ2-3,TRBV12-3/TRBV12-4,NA,TGTACCAGCAGTTTAGCGCTAAAGGGACCAGTGAACACAGATACGCAGTATTTT,CTSSLALKGPVNTDTQYF
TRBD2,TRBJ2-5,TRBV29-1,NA,TGCAGCGTTGAGGGAGGGGCCGAAGAGACCCAGTACTTC,CSVEGGAEETQYF
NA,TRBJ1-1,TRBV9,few,TGTGCCAGCAGCCAGGGAGAGGGTGAAGCTTTCTTT,CASSQGEGEAFF
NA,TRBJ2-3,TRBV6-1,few,TGTGCCAGCAGCGACACGTCGGGCACAGATACGCAGTATTTT,CASSDTSGTDTQYF
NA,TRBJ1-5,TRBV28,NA,TGTGCCAGCAGCCCCCCACGGTACAATCAGCCCCAGCATTTT,CASSPPRYNQPQHF
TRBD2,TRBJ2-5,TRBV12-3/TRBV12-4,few,TGTGCCAGCACCCCTGGACTAGCGGGGGGGCAATTTCAAGAGACCCAGTACTTC,CASTPGLAGGQFQETQYF
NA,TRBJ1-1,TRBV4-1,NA,TGCGCCAGCAGCCAGGACGACTTGCTCTCGAACACTGAAGCTTTCTTT,CASSQDDLLSNTEAFF
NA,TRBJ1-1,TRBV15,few,TGTGCCACCAGCTCAATGGCCACTGAAGCTTTCTTT,CATSSMATEAFF
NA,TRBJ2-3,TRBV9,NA,TGTGCCAGCAGCGTAGCTGGGGGCGTCACAGATACGCAGTATTTT,CASSVAGGVTDTQYF
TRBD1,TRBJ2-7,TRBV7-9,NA,TGTGCCAGCAGCTTACCCCGGGACAGGGGTTTCTACGAGCAGTACTTC,CASSLPRDRGFYEQYF
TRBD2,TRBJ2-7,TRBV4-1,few,TGCGCCAGCAGCCAAGGGAGGACTAGCTCTTACGAGCAGTACTTC,CASSQGRTSSYEQYF
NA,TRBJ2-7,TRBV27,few,TGTGCCAGCGGGACCCTACAGGGCCCGTCCTACGAGCAGTACTTC,CASGTLQGPSYEQYF
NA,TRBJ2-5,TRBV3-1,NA,TGTGCCAGCAGCTCCCCCCGGGGCGGACAAGAAGAGACCCAGTACTTC,CASSSPRGGQEETQYF
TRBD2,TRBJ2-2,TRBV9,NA,TGTGCCAGCAGCGTAAGGGCCGGGGGGGCCGGTACCGGGGAGCTGTTTTTT,CASSVRAGGAGTGELFF
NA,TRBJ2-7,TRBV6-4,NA,TGTGCCAGCAGTGACAGGGCCCCTTTCTACGAGCAGTACTTC,CASSDRAPFYEQYF
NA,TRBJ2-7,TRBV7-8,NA,TGTGCCAGCAGCGAAATGGCCAGGGGCGAGCAGTACTTC,CASSEMARGEQYF
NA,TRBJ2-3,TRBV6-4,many,TGTGCCAGCAGTGAGTCCCCTGAAAGGACAGATACGCAGTATTTT,CASSESPERTDTQYF
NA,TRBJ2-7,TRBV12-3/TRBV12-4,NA,TGTGCCAGCAGTTGGACCCTCGGTCAATACGAGCAGTACTTC,CASSWTLGQYEQYF
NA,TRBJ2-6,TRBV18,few,TGTGCCAGCTCACCAAGTTCTCGCCCCTCGTCTTGGGCCAACGTCCTGACTTTC,CASSPSSRPSSWANVLTF
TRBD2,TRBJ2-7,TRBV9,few,TGTGCCAGCAGCCCGTCTAGCGGGTCTCTCTACGAGCAGTACTTC,CASSPSSGSLYEQYF
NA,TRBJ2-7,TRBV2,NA,TGTGCCAGCAGTGATCACGGGGGCGCCTCCTACGAGCAGTACTTC,CASSDHGGASYEQYF
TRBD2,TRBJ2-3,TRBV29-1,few,TGCAGCGCAAGGGGACTAGCGTTCCGCACAGATACGCAGTATTTT,CSARGLAFRTDTQYF
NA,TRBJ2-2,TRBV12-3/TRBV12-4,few,TGTGCCTCCCTCGAGGGAAGGACCGGGGAGCTGTTTTTT,CASLEGRTGELFF
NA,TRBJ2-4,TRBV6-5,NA,TGTGCCAGCAGTTTCCTCCCGGAAGCCGGAAACATTCAGTACTTC,CASSFLPEAGNIQYF
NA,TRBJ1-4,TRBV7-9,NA,TGTGCCAGCAGCCCCCCCGGTGGTGAAAAACTGTTTTTT,CASSPPGGEKLFF
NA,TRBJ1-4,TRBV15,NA,TGTGCCACCAGCGCTACGGCAGCGCAGGACGAAAAACTGTTTTTT,CATSATAAQDEKLFF
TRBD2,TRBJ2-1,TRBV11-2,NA,TGTGCCAGCAGTTCTCTTGCGGGGGTGCACAATGAGCAGTTCTTC,CASSSLAGVHNEQFF
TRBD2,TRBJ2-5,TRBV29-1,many,TGCAGCGTTTTACCTAGCGGGGGAGTACAAGAGACCCAGTACTTC,CSVLPSGGVQETQYF
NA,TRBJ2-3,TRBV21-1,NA,TGTGCCAGCAGCAAAGGCGGGGGAGGTGATACGCAGTATTTT,CASSKGGGGDTQYF
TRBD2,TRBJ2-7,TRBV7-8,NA,TGTGCCAGCAGCCCCAGTGGGGGGGAATACGAGCAGTACTTC,CASSPSGGEYEQYF